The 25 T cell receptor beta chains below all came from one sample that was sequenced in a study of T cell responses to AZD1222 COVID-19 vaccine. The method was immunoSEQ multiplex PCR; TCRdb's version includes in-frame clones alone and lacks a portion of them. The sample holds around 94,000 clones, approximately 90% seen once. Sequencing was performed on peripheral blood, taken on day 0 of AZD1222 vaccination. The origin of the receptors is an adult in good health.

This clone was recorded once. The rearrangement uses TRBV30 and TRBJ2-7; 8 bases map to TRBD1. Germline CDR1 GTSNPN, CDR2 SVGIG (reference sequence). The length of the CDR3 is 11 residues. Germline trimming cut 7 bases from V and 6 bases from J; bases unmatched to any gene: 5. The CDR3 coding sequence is TGTGCCTTCGACAGGGGTGGCGAGCAGTACTTC. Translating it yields CAFDRGGEQYF. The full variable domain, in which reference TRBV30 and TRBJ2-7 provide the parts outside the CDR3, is SQTIHQWPATLVQPVGSPLSLECTVEGTSNPNLYWYRQAAGRGLQLLFYSVGIGQISSEVPQNLSASRPQDRQFILSSKKLLLSDSGFYLCAFDRGGEQYFGPGTRLTVT.

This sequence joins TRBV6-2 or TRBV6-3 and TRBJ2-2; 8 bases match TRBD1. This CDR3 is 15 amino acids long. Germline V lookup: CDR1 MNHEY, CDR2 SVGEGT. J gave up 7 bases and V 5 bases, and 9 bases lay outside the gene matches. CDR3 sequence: CASSHPGQGHGELFF. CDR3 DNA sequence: TGTGCCAGCAGTCACCCCGGACAGGGTCACGGGGAGCTGTTTTTT.

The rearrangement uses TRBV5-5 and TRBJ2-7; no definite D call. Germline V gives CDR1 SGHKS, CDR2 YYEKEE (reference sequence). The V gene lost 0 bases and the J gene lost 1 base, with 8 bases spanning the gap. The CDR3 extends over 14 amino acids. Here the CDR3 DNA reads TGTGCCAGCAGCTTGGATACAGCATCCTACGAGCAGTACTTC. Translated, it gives CASSLDTASYEQYF. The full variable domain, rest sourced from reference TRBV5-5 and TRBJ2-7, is DAGVTQSPTHLIKTRGQQVTLRCSPISGHKSVSWYQQVLGQGPQFIFQYYEKEERGRGNFPDRFSARQFPNYSSELNVNALLLGDSALYLCASSLDTASYEQYFGPGTRLTVT.

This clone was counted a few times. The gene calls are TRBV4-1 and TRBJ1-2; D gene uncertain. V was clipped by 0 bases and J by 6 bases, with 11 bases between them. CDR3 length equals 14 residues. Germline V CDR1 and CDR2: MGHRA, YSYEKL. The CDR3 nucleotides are TGCGCCAGCAGCCAAGATCGGTTCACGAATGGCTACACCTTC. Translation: CASSQDRFTNGYTF.

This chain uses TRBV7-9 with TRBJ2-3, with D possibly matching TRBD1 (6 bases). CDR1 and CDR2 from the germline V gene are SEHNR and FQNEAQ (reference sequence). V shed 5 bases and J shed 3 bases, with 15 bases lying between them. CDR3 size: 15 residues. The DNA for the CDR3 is TGTGCCAGCAGCCGACAACGGACAGTAACAGATACGCAGTATTTT. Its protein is CASSRQRTVTDTQYF.

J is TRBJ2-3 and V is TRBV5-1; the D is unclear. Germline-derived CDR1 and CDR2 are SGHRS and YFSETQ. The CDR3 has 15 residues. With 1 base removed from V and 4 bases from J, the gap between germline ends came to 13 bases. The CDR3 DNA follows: TGCGCCAGCAGCTTGCCCGCTAGATCACCAGATACGCAGTATTTT. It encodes CASSLPARSPDTQYF.

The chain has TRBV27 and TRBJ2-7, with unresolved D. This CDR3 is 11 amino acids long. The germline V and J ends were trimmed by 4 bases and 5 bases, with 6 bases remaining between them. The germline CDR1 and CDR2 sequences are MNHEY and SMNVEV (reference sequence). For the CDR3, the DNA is TGTGCCAGCAGTTCCTATCACGAGCAGTACTTC. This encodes CASSSYHEQYF.

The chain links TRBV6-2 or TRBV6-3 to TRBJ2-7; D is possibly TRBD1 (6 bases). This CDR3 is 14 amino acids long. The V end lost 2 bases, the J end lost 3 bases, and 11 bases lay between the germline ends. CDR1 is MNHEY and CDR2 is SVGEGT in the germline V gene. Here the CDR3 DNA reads TGTGCCAGCAGTTACGGCAGGGGAAACTACGAGCAGTACTTC. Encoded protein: CASSYGRGNYEQYF.

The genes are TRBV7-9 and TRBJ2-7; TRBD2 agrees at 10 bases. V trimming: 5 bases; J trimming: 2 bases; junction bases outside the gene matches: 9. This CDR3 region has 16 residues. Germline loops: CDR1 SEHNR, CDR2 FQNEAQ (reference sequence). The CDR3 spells CASSPRVAGGPYEQYF. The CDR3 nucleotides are TGTGCCAGCAGCCCTAGGGTAGCGGGGGGTCCCTACGAGCAGTACTTC.

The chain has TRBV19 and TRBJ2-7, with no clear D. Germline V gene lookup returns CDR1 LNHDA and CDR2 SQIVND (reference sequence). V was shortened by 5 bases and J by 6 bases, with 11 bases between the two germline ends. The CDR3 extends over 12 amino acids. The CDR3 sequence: CASSAVLGEQYF. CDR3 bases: TGTGCCAGTAGTGCCGTACTTGGCGAGCAGTACTTC.

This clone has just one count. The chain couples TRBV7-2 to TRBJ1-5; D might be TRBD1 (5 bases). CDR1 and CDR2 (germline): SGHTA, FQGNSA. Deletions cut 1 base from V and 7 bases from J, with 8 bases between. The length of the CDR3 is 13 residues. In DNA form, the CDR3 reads TGTGCCAGCAGCTTAGGGAAGGGGCAGCCCCAGCATTTT. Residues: CASSLGKGQPQHF. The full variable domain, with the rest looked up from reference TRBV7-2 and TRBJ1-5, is GAGVSQSPSNKVTEKGKDVELRCDPISGHTALYWYRQSLGQGLEFLIYFQGNSAPDKSGLPSDRFSAERTGGSVSTLTIQRTQQEDSAVYLCASSLGKGQPQHFGDGTRLSIL.

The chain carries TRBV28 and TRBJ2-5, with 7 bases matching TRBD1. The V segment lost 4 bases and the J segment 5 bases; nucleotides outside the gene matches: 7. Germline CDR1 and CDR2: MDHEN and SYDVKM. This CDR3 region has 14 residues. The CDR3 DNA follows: TGTGCCAGCAGTTCGACCGGGACAGTCGAGACCCAGTACTTC. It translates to CASSSTGTVETQYF.

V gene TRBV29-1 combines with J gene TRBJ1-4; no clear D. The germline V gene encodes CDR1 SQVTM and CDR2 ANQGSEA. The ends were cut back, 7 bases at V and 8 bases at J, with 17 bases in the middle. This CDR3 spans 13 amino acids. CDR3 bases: TGCAGCGACATGACGGAGGGTGGAGAAAAACTGTTTTTT. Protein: CSDMTEGGEKLFF.

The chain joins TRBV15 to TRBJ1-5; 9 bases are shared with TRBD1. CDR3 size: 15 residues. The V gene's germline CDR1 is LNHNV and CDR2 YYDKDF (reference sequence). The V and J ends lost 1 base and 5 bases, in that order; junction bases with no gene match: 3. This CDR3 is CATSRGTGEHQPQHF. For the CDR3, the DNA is TGTGCCACCAGCAGAGGGACAGGGGAGCATCAGCCCCAGCATTTT.

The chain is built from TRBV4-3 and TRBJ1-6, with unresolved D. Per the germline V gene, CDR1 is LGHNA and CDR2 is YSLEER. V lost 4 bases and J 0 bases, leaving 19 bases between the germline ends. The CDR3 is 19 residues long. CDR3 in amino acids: CASSPKGVRQSSYNSPLHF. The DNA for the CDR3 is TGCGCCAGCAGCCCAAAGGGCGTGCGACAAAGCTCCTATAATTCACCCCTCCACTTT.

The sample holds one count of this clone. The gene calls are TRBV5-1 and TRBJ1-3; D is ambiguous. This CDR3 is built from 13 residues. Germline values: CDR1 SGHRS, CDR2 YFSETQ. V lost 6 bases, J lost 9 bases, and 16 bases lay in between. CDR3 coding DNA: TGCGCCAGCACCTCGGGATTCGGCAGCACCATATATTTT. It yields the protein CASTSGFGSTIYF.

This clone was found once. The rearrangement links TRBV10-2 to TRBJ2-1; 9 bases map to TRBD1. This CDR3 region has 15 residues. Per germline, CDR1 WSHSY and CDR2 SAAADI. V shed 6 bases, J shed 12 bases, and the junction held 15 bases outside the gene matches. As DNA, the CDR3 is TGCGCCAGCAGCGCCGCTAGGACAGGGGCTAGGGGGCAGTTCTTC. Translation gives CASSAARTGARGQFF.

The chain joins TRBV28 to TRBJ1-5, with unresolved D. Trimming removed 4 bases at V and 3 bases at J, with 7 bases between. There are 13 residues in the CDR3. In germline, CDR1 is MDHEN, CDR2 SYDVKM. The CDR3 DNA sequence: TGTGCCAGCAGTTCCCCGGACAATCAGCCCCAGCATTTT. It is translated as CASSSPDNQPQHF. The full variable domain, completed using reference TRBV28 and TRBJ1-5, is DVKVTQSSRYLVKRTGEKVFLECVQDMDHENMFWYRQDPGLGLRLIYFSYDVKMKEKGDIPEGYSVSREKKERFSLILESASTNQTSMYLCASSSPDNQPQHFGDGTRLSIL.

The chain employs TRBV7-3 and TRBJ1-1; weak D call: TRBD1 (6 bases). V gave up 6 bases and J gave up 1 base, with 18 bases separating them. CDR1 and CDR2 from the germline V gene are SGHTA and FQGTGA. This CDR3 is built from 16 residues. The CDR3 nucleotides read TGTGCCAGCAGTAGAGGGACACCCGGGGGGAACACTGAAGCTTTCTTT. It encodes CASSRGTPGGNTEAFF.

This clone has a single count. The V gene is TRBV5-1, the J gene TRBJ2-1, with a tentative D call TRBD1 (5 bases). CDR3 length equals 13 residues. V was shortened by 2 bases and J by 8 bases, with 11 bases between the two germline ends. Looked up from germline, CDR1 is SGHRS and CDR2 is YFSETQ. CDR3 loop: CASSFSRGDEQFF. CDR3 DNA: TGCGCCAGCAGCTTTTCTAGGGGCGATGAGCAGTTCTTC.

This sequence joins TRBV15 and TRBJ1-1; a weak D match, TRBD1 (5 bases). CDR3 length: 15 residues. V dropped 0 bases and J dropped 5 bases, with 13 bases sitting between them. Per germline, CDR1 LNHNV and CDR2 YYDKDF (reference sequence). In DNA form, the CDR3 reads TGTGCCACCAGCAGAGATAACCAGGGTAGTACTGAAGCTTTCTTT. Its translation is CATSRDNQGSTEAFF.

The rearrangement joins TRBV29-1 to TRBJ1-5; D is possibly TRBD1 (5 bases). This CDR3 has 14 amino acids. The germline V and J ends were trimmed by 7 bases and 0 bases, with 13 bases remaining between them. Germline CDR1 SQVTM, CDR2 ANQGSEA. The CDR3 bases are TGCAGCGCCGTCGGGGGTGGTAGCAATCAGCCCCAGCATTTT. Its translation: CSAVGGGSNQPQHF.

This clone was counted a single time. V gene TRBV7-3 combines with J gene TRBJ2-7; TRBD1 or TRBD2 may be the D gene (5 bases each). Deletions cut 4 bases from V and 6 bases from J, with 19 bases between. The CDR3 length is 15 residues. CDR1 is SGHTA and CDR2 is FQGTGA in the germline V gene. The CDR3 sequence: CASSSWGRSLVEQYF. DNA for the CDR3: TGTGCCAGCAGCTCATGGGGACGGTCGTTGGTCGAGCAGTACTTC.

The CDR3 region is CASSWGADTQYF. Here the CDR3 DNA reads TGTGCCAGCAGCTGGGGGGCAGATACGCAGTATTTT. The chain is built from TRBV11-3 and TRBJ2-3, with D possibly TRBD2 on 6 matching bases. Germline lookup yields CDR1 SGHNT and CDR2 YENEEA. The CDR3 has 12 amino acids. V was clipped by 4 bases and J by 4 bases, with 6 bases between them.

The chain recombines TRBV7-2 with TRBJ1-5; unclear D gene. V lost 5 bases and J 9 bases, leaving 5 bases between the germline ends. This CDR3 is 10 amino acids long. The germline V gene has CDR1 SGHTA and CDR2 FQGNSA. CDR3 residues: CASSPPPQHF. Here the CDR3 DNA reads TGTGCCAGCAGCCCCCCGCCCCAGCATTTT.